The 21 T cell receptor beta chains reported below all come from one sample, sequenced in a study of cytomegalovirus exposure and HLA in healthy donors. The PCR had 60 Vbeta and 13 Jbeta primers. Data came from immunoSEQ multiplex PCR; TCRdb stores just in-frame clones and leaves some out. The sample yields about 120,000 clones, 15% seen once. Sequencing was carried out using PBMCs. All receptors come from a young woman in good health and CMV-seronegative.

This clone turned up a few times. This sequence joins TRBV29-1 and TRBJ1-2; D remains unclear. Trimming pared 3 bases from V and 4 bases from J, leaving 18 bases between. CDR1 SQVTM and CDR2 ANQGSEA come from the germline V gene. The length of the CDR3 is 15 residues. Here the CDR3 DNA reads TGCAGCGTTGAGGGCCGAGGAGCGGCTGTCTATGGCTACACCTTC. Translating it yields CSVEGRGAAVYGYTF. The full variable domain, in which reference TRBV29-1 and TRBJ1-2 provide the parts outside the CDR3, is SAVISQKPSRDICQRGTSLTIQCQVDSQVTMMFWYRQQPGQSLTLIATANQGSEATYESGFVIDKFPISRPNLTFSTLTVSNMSPEDSSIYLCSVEGRGAAVYGYTFGSGTRLTVV.

This clone occurred a few times. This rearrangement joins TRBV6-5 to TRBJ2-7; D not certain. Trimming shortened V by 2 bases and J by 2 bases, and 13 bases separated the two germline ends. In germline, CDR1 is MNHEY, CDR2 SVGAGI. The CDR3 is 15 residues long. CDR3 protein: CASSYGTTAPYEQYF. The CDR3 DNA follows: TGTGCCAGCAGTTACGGCACGACTGCTCCCTACGAGCAGTACTTC.

The gene calls are TRBV7-9 and TRBJ1-5, with D unresolved. V lost 2 bases to trimming and J lost 3 bases, with 8 bases between them. CDR1 and CDR2 from the germline V gene are SEHNR and FQNEAQ (reference sequence). This CDR3 is built from 14 residues. The DNA for the CDR3 is TGTGCCAGCAGCTTAACTAAGGCCAATCAGCCCCAGCATTTT. Its translation is CASSLTKANQPQHF.

In this sample, this clone turned up a few times. The chain joins TRBV6-1 to TRBJ1-1; 7 nucleotides line up with TRBD1. CDR1 and CDR2 from the germline V gene are MNHNS and SASEGT. The CDR3 loop spans 13 amino acids. Trimming removed 8 bases from V and 3 bases from J; junction bases left unmatched: 6. Written as DNA, the CDR3 is TGTGCCAGCTGGGGCAGGGGGGACACTGAAGCTTTCTTT. Translation gives CASWGRGDTEAFF.

This clone has more than one count but fewer than ten. The rearrangement uses TRBV2 and TRBJ1-5; D gene ambiguous. The length of the CDR3 is 15 residues. CDR1 is SNHLY, CDR2 FYNNEI, per germline. Between the trimmed V and J ends, which lost 3 bases and 5 bases, there was a span of 14 bases. CDR3 amino acids: CASSERSPVDQPQHF. CDR3 coding DNA: TGTGCCAGCAGTGAGAGGTCTCCGGTCGATCAGCCCCAGCATTTT.

The chain links TRBV6-4 to TRBJ1-5; no reliable D call. This CDR3 region has 12 residues. Germline CDR1 and CDR2: MRHNA and SNTAGT. The ends were cut back, 3 bases at V and 7 bases at J, with 7 bases in the middle. CDR3 in DNA: TGTGCCAGCAGTGAACCAAGCCAGCCCCAGCATTTT. This encodes CASSEPSQPQHF.

This clone was observed a handful of times. V gene TRBV27 combines with J gene TRBJ2-7; no reliable D call. Germline assignment: CDR1 MNHEY and CDR2 SMNVEV (reference sequence). The CDR3 length is 13 residues. V was clipped by 3 bases and J by 6 bases, with 12 bases between them. CDR3 in DNA: TGTGCCAGCAGTTTGGGCAGGCTACGCGAGCAGTACTTC. Translation: CASSLGRLREQYF.

At least ten counts were recorded for this clone. The chain joins TRBV6-4 to TRBJ2-1; D is ambiguous. V lost 0 bases and J 5 bases, leaving 8 bases between the germline ends. The germline V gene encodes CDR1 MRHNA and CDR2 SNTAGT. The CDR3 extends over 14 amino acids. Here the CDR3 reads CASSDSAENNEQFF. CDR3 nucleotides: TGTGCCAGCAGTGACTCGGCGGAGAACAATGAGCAGTTCTTC.

This clone appeared a single time. The chain carries TRBV13 and TRBJ2-7; 8 bases are shared with TRBD2. The germline V gene has CDR1 PRHDT and CDR2 FYEKMQ (reference sequence). CDR3 length: 17 amino acids. Trimming cost V 5 bases and J 2 bases; bases outside gene matches: 14. The CDR3 here is CASSPGSGGAFPYEQYF. CDR3 DNA sequence: TGTGCCAGCAGCCCCGGGAGCGGGGGAGCATTTCCCTACGAGCAGTACTTC.

This clone was found once. This chain's CDR3 is CASSLGAGGPHEQYF. The CDR3 DNA reads as TGTGCCAGCAGCTTAGGAGCGGGGGGGCCCCACGAGCAGTACTTC. The chain has TRBV7-3 and TRBJ2-7; 10 nucleotides match TRBD2. This CDR3 spans 15 amino acids. CDR1 is SGHTA and CDR2 is FQGTGA in the germline V gene. V lost 2 bases, J lost 5 bases, and 6 bases stayed unmatched. The full variable domain, in which reference TRBV7-3 and TRBJ2-7 provide the parts outside the CDR3, is GAGVSQTPSNKVTEKGKYVELRCDPISGHTALYWYRQSLGQGPEFLIYFQGTGAADDSGLPNDRFFAVRPEGSVSTLKIQRTERGDSAVYLCASSLGAGGPHEQYFGPGTRLTVT.

The V call is TRBV7-3, the J call TRBJ2-2; D gene uncertain. V lost 1 base to trimming and J lost 6 bases, with 9 bases between them. Germline V lookup: CDR1 SGHTA, CDR2 FQGTGA. The length of the CDR3 is 14 residues. The CDR3 DNA follows: TGTGCCAGCAGCTTAAATTCAGGTCCCGGGGAGCTGTTTTTT. Translating gives CASSLNSGPGELFF.

The rearrangement uses TRBV4-2 and TRBJ2-3; no clear D gene. V lost 8 bases and J 6 bases, leaving 18 bases between the germline ends. CDR1 is LGHNA, CDR2 YNFKEQ, per germline. The CDR3 covers 14 residues. The CDR3 spells CASGYGPPEDTQYF. CDR3 coding DNA: TGTGCCAGCGGCTATGGTCCGCCGGAGGATACGCAGTATTTT.

This clone was picked up one time. The rearrangement joins TRBV20-1 to TRBJ2-1; TRBD2 might be the D (5 bases). This CDR3 has 11 residues. Between the trimmed V and J ends, which lost 5 bases and 13 bases, there was a span of 15 bases. Germline V lookup: CDR1 DFQATT, CDR2 SNEGSKA (reference sequence). CDR3 sequence reads: CSARRTRAQFF. The CDR3 DNA follows: TGCAGTGCTCGCCGGACTCGGGCCCAGTTCTTC.

The table lists this clone with a few counts. The chain recombines TRBV27 with TRBJ2-5, with D possibly being TRBD2 (5 bases). The V end lost 6 bases, the J end lost 0 bases, and 11 bases lay between the germline ends. CDR1 is MNHEY and CDR2 is SMNVEV in the germline V gene (reference sequence). The CDR3 sequence is 14 residues long. In nucleotides, the CDR3 is TGTGCCAGCAGAAGGGAGACGTACCAAGAGACCCAGTACTTC. This sequence encodes CASRRETYQETQYF.

As to this clone: Other DNA sequences from this sample encode an identical CDR3 as well. J is TRBJ2-7 and V is TRBV29-1, with 14 bases identical to TRBD2. The CDR3 totals 13 residues. From germline, CDR1 is SQVTM and CDR2 ANQGSEA. Trimming removed 6 bases from V and 3 bases from J; junction bases left unmatched: 1. The CDR3: CSVGTSGSYEQYF. The CDR3 bases are TGCAGCGTCGGGACTAGCGGGAGCTACGAGCAGTACTTC.

The chain links TRBV7-6 to TRBJ2-7; 7 bases agree with TRBD2. V was clipped by 5 bases and J by 4 bases; unmatched bases: 5. Germline CDR1 and CDR2: SGHVS and FNYEAQ. The CDR3 runs to 13 residues. The CDR3 DNA follows: TGTGCCAGCAGCCTCAGCGGGGCGTACGAGCAGTACTTC. It codes for CASSLSGAYEQYF. The variable domain in full, completed from reference TRBV7-6 and TRBJ2-7, reads GAGVSQSPRYKVTKRGQDVALRCDPISGHVSLYWYRQALGQGPEFLTYFNYEAQQDKSGLPNDRFSAERPEGSISTLTIQRTEQRDSAMYRCASSLSGAYEQYFGPGTRLTVT.

J is TRBJ2-3 and V is TRBV5-6; the D is unclear. The CDR3 has 15 amino acids. The germline V and J ends were trimmed by 0 bases and 0 bases, with 8 bases remaining between them. Germline-derived CDR1 and CDR2 are SGHDT and YYEEEE. This CDR3 reads CASSLGPHSTDTQYF. The CDR3 nucleotides read TGTGCCAGCAGCTTGGGGCCACATAGCACAGATACGCAGTATTTT.

This chain connects TRBV5-4 to TRBJ2-3; D is uncertain. Germline loops: CDR1 SGHNT, CDR2 YYREEE (reference sequence). CDR3 length: 14 amino acids. The V and J ends lost 2 bases and 2 bases respectively, with 9 bases between them. The CDR3 reads CASSFSQATDTQYF. The CDR3 nucleotides read TGTGCCAGCAGCTTCTCGCAGGCCACAGATACGCAGTATTTT. Filled out from reference TRBV5-4 and TRBJ2-3, the complete variable domain reads ETGVTQSPTHLIKTRGQQVTLRCSSQSGHNTVSWYQQALGQGPQFIFQYYREEENGRGNFPPRFSGLQFPNYSSELNVNALELDDSALYLCASSFSQATDTQYFGPGTRLTVL.

In its sample, this clone was seen a few times. The chain uses TRBV7-2 and TRBJ1-5; D might be TRBD1 (5 bases). This CDR3 has 15 amino acids. V was shortened by 5 bases and J by 3 bases, with 14 bases between the two germline ends. CDR1 SGHTA and CDR2 FQGNSA come from the germline V gene. CDR3 nucleotide sequence: TGTGCCAGCAGCGTCTCCGGGGGGGTCAATCAGCCCCAGCATTTT. This codes for CASSVSGGVNQPQHF.

The chain employs TRBV5-6 and TRBJ1-2; D possibly corresponds to TRBD1 (6 bases). CDR3 length: 15 amino acids. Trimming left V 2 bases short and J 8 bases short, with 19 bases between. The germline V gene has CDR1 SGHDT and CDR2 YYEEEE. This chain's CDR3 is CASSFEQGFFRGYTF. The DNA of the CDR3 is TGTGCCAGCAGCTTCGAACAGGGCTTCTTTAGGGGCTACACCTTC.

This clone has only a few counts. This sequence joins TRBV7-9 and TRBJ2-7, with 10 bases that match TRBD2. Per germline, CDR1 SEHNR and CDR2 FQNEAQ (reference sequence). This CDR3 is 16 amino acids long. V lost 7 bases, J lost 4 bases, and 13 bases stayed unmatched. CDR3 amino acids: CASTFAEASGRYEQYF. Written as DNA, the CDR3 is TGTGCCAGCACCTTCGCCGAGGCTAGCGGGAGATACGAGCAGTACTTC.